The following is a T cell receptor beta chain sequence with its context. No antigen is known for it. Clones were read by immunoSEQ multiplex PCR, and TCRdb kept only the in-frame ones, dropping some. The data contain 39,000 or so clones, 80% to 90% of them singletons. The sample is drawn from a study of OX40 agonist ivuxolimab in advanced cancers. Study summary: Ivuxolimab, which is an agonistic anti-OX40 (CD134) antibody, was administered to the patients. Overall study findings and caveats: CD8+ T cells (on average) carried more expanded clones than CD4+ T cells.

Germline-derived CDR1 and CDR2 are SGHNT and YYREEE (reference sequence). The CDR3 loop spans 15 amino acids. V shed 3 bases, J shed 1 base, and the junction held 4 bases outside the gene matches. The sequences come from CD4+ or CD8+ T cells sorted from blood, collected in a trial of the OX40 agonist ivuxolimab. The V and J genes are TRBV5-4 and TRBJ2-7; 10 nucleotides line up with TRBD1. The source is an adult with an advanced solid tumor such as melanoma, head and neck, liver or kidney cancer. The CDR3 sequence: CASSSGQGWSYEQYF. CDR3 in DNA: TGTGCCAGCAGCTCGGGACAGGGGTGGTCCTACGAGCAGTACTTC.